This T cell receptor (beta chain) is drawn from a study of human T cells and chemical hapten exposure. TCRdb re-analysed the RACE reads in MiXCR, keeping a single row per CDR3 protein. The sample lists a few hundred thousand distinct CDR3 sequences; more than 5% were seen once. Time point meaning: patch test 2, 6 weeks after DPC sensitization. Treatment indicated: therapeutic diphenylcyclopropenone sensitization with weekly scalp DPC. V lost 0 bases to trimming and J lost 4 bases, with 6 bases between them. The CDR3 runs 13 residues. Per the germline V gene, CDR1 is SEHNR and CDR2 is FQNEAQ (reference sequence).

The specimen was whole blood, collected in connection with sensitization to the hapten diphenylcyclopropenone (DPC). This sequence was found in a woman under 30 with alopecia areata. Some clones in this sample may be carry-over from other donors' samples. The chain joins TRBV7-9 to TRBJ2-5; no clear D. The CDR3, as DNA: TGTGCCAGCAGCTTAGCTAACCCAGAGACCCAGTACTTC. Translating gives CASSLANPETQYF.